What follows are 7 T cell receptor beta chains derived from one specimen sequenced in a study of blood T cell repertoires in COVID-19. The method was immunoSEQ multiplex PCR; TCRdb's version includes in-frame clones alone and lacks a portion of them. The sample consists of 380,000 or so clones, more than 80% of them appearing once. The sequenced sample was peripheral blood. These TCRs come from a man aged 35-49 years with acute or convalescent COVID-19.

This chain uses TRBV28 with TRBJ2-1, with TRBD2 identical over 13 bases. V lost 5 bases, J lost 9 bases, and 10 bases stayed unmatched. This CDR3 has 16 amino acids. Per germline, CDR1 MDHEN and CDR2 SYDVKM. DNA of the CDR3: TGTGCCAGCAGTCCCCACACTAGCGGGAGGGCCGGTGAGCAGTTCTTC. Translated: CASSPHTSGRAGEQFF.

The rearrangement links TRBV18 to TRBJ2-6, with TRBD2 as a possible D gene (6 bases). Germline V CDR1 and CDR2: KGHSH, LQKENI. The ends were cut back, 8 bases at V and 0 bases at J, with 17 bases in the middle. The CDR3 sequence is 17 residues long. The CDR3: CASDPAGPSSGANVLTF. CDR3 DNA sequence: TGTGCCAGCGACCCGGCGGGGCCGAGCTCTGGGGCCAACGTCCTGACTTTC.

V is TRBV27 and J is TRBJ2-1; D call uncertain. The CDR3 contains 14 residues. The germline V gene has CDR1 MNHEY and CDR2 SMNVEV (reference sequence). Trimming removed 2 bases at V and 4 bases at J, with 9 bases between. The CDR3 nucleotides read TGTGCCAGCAGTTTAGAACAGACGTACAATGAGCAGTTCTTC. It specifies CASSLEQTYNEQFF.

The chain couples TRBV6-5 to TRBJ1-4; 7 bases line up with TRBD1. Looked up from germline, CDR1 is MNHEY and CDR2 is SVGAGI. This CDR3 contains 16 residues. Unmatched junction bases numbered 8, after V lost 4 bases and J lost 3 bases. In nucleotides, the CDR3 is TGTGCCAGCAGTTTACTCAGACAGGGCGCTAATGAAAAACTGTTTTTT. Translation gives CASSLLRQGANEKLFF.

V and J are TRBV7-9 and TRBJ2-2; TRBD1 aligns across 10 bases. The CDR3 runs to 17 residues. Trimming cost V 3 bases and J 7 bases; bases outside gene matches: 11. CDR1 is SEHNR, CDR2 FQNEAQ, per germline (reference sequence). The CDR3 DNA is TGTGCCAGCAGCTTTAGTGTTCGGGACAGGGGATTCGGGGAGCTGTTTTTT. It translates to CASSFSVRDRGFGELFF.

This chain connects TRBV29-1 to TRBJ2-7, with 10 bases lining up with TRBD1. The CDR3 is 13 amino acids. Trimming removed 3 bases from V and 5 bases from J; junction bases left unmatched: 4. The germline V gene has CDR1 SQVTM and CDR2 ANQGSEA. The CDR3 DNA sequence: TGCAGCGTTGATCTGACAGGGGGCAACGAGCAGTACTTC. This sequence encodes CSVDLTGGNEQYF.

The rearrangement links TRBV3-1 (or the pseudogene TRBV3-2) to TRBJ1-2; 8 positions match TRBD1. Germline CDR1 reads LGHDT; CDR2 reads YNNKEL (reference sequence). The trim removed 4 bases at V and 7 bases at J, leaving 8 bases unmatched. The CDR3 runs to 14 residues. CDR3 DNA sequence: TGTGCCAGCAGCCGAGGACAGGGTCGCCGTGGCTACACCTTC. Translated: CASSRGQGRRGYTF.